Described below is a single T cell receptor beta chain sequence and its context. This sample was included in a study of blood T cell repertoires in COVID-19. Measured with immunoSEQ multiplex PCR; TCRdb has only the in-frame clones, and not every one. The sample has more than 100,000 clones; about three quarters are singletons. Germline CDR1 is MNHEY and CDR2 is SVGAGI. The CDR3 runs 15 residues. The V and J ends lost 0 bases and 0 bases respectively, with 8 bases between them. The clonotype was recovered from a human donor with acute or convalescent COVID-19. The donor label of this sample is uncertain. V usage is TRBV6-5 and J usage is TRBJ1-1, with a tentative D call TRBD1 (5 bases). Sequences were obtained from peripheral blood. The CDR3 bases are TGTGCCAGCAGTTACTCCCAGGGAATGAACACTGAAGCTTTCTTT. Translated, it gives CASSYSQGMNTEAFF.